The present TCR beta chain was sequenced within a study of Graves' ophthalmopathy and Graves' hyperthyroidism. In the study overall: Samples of peripheral blood were obtained at initial diagnosis, prior to treatment of any kind.

This CDR3 region has 14 residues. V lost 7 bases and J lost 14, with 26 bases in between. The germline gives CDR1 SNHLY, CDR2 FYNNEI. Amplification of the TCR beta CDR3 regions used RNA transcripts (as template). HTBI primers were employed in first-round RT-PCR, then a second-round multiplex PCR followed. Each CDR3 protein is one row after TCRdb ran MiXCR on the multiplex PCR reads. The sample lists about 390,000 distinct CDR3 sequences; over 15% were seen once. This TCR was sampled from a woman between 18 and 29 years old with stable Graves' hyperthyroidism. This rearrangement joins TRBV2 to TRBJ2-5; D is perhaps TRBD1 (5 bases). Material for sequencing was peripheral blood. The CDR3 DNA reads as TGTGCCAGCACATCAAGGGGAATGGCAGAGACGGAATACTTC. It codes for CASTSRGMAETEYF.